This TCR beta chain was identified during a study of shared T cell receptors in the human thymus. Assay used: immunoSEQ multiplex PCR; TCRdb lists only in-frame clones, some missing. The table shows hundreds of thousands of clones, with approximately 87% occurring only once. The germline V gene has CDR1 GTSNPN and CDR2 SVGIG (reference sequence). V was clipped by 4 bases and J by 1 base; unmatched bases: 10. The CDR3 has 16 amino acids. These data are also associated with another study on human thymus T cells.

This TCR derives from a boy under two years old with a congenital heart defect. The chain links TRBV30 to TRBJ2-3; 8 bases map to TRBD2. The sample consisted of thymocytes. DNA of the CDR3: TGTGCCTGGACCCCCGGGGGGGCCAGAGGCACAGATACGCAGTATTTT. The encoded protein is CAWTPGGARGTDTQYF.